This record looks at one T cell receptor (beta chain) sequence and its context. TCRdb keeps only in-frame clones here, not all; method: immunoSEQ multiplex PCR. This table has more than 200,000 clones, approximately 90% appearing once. The data originate from a study of blood T cell repertoires in COVID-19. In germline, CDR1 is MNHNS, CDR2 SASEGT. The ends lost 3 bases at V and 12 bases at J; junction bases unmatched: 5. This CDR3 spans 11 amino acids. J is TRBJ2-7 and V is TRBV6-1; TRBD1 agrees at 7 bases. Material for sequencing was peripheral blood. The receptor was derived from a man aged 50 to 59 with acute or convalescent COVID-19. Written as DNA, the CDR3 is TGTGCCAGCAGTGAGGCTTACAGGGGGTACTTC. This gives the protein CASSEAYRGYF.